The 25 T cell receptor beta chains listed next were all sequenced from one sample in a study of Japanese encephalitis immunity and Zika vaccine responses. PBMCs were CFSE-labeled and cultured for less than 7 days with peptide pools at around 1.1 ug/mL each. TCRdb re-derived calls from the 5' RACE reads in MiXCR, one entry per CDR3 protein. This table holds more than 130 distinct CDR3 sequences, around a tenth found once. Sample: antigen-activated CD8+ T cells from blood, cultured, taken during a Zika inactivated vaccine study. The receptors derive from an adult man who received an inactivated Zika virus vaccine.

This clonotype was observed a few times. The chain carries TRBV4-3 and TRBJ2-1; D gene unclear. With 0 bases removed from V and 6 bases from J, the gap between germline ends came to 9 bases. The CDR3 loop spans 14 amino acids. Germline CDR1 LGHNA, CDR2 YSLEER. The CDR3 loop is CASSQDPEVNEQFF. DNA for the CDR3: TGCGCCAGCAGCCAAGATCCCGAAGTCAATGAGCAGTTCTTC.

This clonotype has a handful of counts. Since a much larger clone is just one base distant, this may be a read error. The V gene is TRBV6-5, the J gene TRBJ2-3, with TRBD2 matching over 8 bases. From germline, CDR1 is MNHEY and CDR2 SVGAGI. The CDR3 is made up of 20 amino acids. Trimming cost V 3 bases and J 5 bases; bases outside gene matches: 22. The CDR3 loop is CASSYQAPGLVGGPGDTQYF. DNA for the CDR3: TGTGCCAGCAGTTATCAGGCACCGGGACTAGTGGGGGGGCCGGGAGATACGCAGTATTTT.

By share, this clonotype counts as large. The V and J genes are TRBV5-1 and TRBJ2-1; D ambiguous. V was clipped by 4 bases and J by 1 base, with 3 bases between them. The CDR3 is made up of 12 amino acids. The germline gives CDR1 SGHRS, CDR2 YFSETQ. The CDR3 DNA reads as TGCGCCAGCAGCCCATCCTACAATGAGCAGTTCTTC. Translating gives CASSPSYNEQFF.

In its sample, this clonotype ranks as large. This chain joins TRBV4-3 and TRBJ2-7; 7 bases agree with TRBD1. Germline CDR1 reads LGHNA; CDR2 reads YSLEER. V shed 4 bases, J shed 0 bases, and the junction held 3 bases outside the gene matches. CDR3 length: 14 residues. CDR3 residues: CASSRTGDSYEQYF. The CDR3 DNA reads TGCGCCAGCAGCCGCACAGGGGACTCCTACGAGCAGTACTTC.

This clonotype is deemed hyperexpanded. The CDR3 DNA follows: TGCGCCAGCAGCTACCAGGGGGAAAACACTGAAGCTTTCTTT. It translates to CASSYQGENTEAFF. J is TRBJ1-1 and V is TRBV4-3; 7 bases agree with TRBD1. J was trimmed by 2 bases and V by 5 bases; bases with no gene match: 5. Per the germline V gene, CDR1 is LGHNA and CDR2 is YSLEER. The CDR3 is 14 residues long.

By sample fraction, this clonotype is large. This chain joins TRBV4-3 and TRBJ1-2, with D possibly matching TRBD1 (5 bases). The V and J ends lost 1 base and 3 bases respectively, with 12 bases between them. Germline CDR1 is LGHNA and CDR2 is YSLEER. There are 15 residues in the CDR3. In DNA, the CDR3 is TGCGCCAGCAGCCAAGCCGGTGGGGGAGACTATGGCTACACCTTC. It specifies CASSQAGGGDYGYTF.

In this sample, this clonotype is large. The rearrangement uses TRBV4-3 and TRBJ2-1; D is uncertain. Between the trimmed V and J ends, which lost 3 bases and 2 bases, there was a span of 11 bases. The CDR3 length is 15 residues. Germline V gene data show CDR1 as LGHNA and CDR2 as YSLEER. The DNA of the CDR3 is TGCGCCAGCAGCCACCCCGACGGCCCCTACAATGAGCAGTTCTTC. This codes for CASSHPDGPYNEQFF.

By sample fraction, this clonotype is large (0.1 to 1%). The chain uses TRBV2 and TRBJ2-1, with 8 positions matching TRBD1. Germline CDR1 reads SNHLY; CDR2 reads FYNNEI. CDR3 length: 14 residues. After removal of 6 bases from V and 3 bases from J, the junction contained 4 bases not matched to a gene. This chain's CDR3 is CASRTGTGYNEQFF. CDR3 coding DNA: TGTGCCAGCAGAACCGGGACAGGCTACAATGAGCAGTTCTTC.

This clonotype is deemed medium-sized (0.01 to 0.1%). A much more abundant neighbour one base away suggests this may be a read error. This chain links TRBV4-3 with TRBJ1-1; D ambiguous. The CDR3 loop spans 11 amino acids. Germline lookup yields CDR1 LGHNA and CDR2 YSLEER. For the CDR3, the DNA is TGCGCCAGCAGCCAAGAAGATGAAGTTTTCTTT. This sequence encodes CASSQEDEVFF.

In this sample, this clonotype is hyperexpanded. CDR3 amino acids: CASSQVADYTEAFF. The DNA for the CDR3 is TGCGCCAGCAGCCAAGTGGCAGATTACACTGAAGCTTTCTTT. The J gene is TRBJ1-1, the V gene TRBV4-3; no reliable D call. The CDR3 runs 14 residues. V was clipped by 1 base and J by 3 bases, with 9 bases between them. The V gene's germline CDR1 is LGHNA and CDR2 YSLEER.

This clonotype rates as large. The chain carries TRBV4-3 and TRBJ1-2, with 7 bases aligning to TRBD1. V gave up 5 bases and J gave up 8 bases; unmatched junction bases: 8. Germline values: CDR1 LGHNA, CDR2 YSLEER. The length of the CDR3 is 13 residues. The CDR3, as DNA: TGCGCCAGCAGCGACGACAGGGTGAGAGGCTACACCTTC. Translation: CASSDDRVRGYTF.

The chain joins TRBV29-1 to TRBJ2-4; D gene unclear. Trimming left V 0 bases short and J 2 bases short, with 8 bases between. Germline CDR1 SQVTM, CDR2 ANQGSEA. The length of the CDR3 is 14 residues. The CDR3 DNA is TGCAGCGTTGAAGATCAAGGGTCCAAAAACATTCAGTACTTC. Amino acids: CSVEDQGSKNIQYF.

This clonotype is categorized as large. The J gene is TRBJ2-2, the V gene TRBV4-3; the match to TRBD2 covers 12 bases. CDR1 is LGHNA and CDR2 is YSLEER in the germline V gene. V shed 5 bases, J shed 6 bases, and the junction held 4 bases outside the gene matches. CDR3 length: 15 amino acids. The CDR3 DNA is TGCGCCAGCAGCTCCCTAGCGGGGGGGCCCGGGGAGCTGTTTTTT. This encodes CASSSLAGGPGELFF.

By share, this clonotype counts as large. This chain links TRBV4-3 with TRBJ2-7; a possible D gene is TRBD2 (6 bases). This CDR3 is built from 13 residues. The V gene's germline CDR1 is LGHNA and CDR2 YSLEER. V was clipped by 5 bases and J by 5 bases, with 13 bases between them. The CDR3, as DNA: TGCGCCAGCAGCTACGGGGGTTCGGACGAGCAGTACTTC. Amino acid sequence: CASSYGGSDEQYF.

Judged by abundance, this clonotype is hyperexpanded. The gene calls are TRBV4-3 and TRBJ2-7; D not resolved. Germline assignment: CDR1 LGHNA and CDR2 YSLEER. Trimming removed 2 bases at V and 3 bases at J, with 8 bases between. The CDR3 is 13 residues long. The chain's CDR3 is CASSQQMSYEQYF. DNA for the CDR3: TGCGCCAGCAGCCAACAAATGAGCTACGAGCAGTACTTC.

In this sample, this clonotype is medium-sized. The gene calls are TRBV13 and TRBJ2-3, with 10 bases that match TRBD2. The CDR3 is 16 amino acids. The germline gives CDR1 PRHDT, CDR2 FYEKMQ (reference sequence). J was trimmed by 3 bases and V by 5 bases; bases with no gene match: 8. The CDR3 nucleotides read TGTGCCAGCAGCGTATTCGGGACTAGCGAGACAGATACGCAGTATTTT. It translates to CASSVFGTSETDTQYF.

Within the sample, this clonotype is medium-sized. The CDR3 here is CASSQRDHYEQYF. In DNA form, the CDR3 reads TGCGCCAGCAGCCAAAGGGACCACTACGAGCAGTACTTC. The chain is built from TRBV4-3 and TRBJ2-7; D may correspond to TRBD1 or TRBD2 (5 bases each). From germline, CDR1 is LGHNA and CDR2 YSLEER. The CDR3 covers 13 residues. Between the trimmed V and J ends, which lost 2 bases and 3 bases, there was a span of 8 bases.

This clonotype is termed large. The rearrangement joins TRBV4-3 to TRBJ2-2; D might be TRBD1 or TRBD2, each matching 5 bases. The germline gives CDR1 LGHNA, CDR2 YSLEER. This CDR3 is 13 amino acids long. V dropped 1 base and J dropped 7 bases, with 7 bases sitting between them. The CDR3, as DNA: TGCGCCAGCAGCCAAGGGGGGAGCGGGGAGCTGTTTTTT. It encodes CASSQGGSGELFF.

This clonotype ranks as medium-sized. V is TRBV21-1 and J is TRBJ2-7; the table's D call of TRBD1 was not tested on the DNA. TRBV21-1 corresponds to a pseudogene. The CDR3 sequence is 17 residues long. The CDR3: CASSKALDRDVSYEQYV. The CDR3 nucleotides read TGTGCCAGCAGCAAAGCCTTGGACAGGGACGTAAGCTACGAGCAGTACGTC.

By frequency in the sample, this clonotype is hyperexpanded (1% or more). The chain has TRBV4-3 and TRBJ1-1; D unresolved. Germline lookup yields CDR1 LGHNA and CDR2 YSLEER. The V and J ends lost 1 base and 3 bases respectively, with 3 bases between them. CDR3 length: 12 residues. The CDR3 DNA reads TGCGCCAGCAGCCAAGGGGACACTGAAGCTTTCTTT. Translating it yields CASSQGDTEAFF.

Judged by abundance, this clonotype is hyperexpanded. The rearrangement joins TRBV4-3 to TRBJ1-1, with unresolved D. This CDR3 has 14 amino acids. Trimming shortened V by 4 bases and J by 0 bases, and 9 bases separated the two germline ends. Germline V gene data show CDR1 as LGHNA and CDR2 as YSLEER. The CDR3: CASSPVGVNTEAFF. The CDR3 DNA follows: TGCGCCAGCAGCCCCGTCGGGGTGAACACTGAAGCTTTCTTT.

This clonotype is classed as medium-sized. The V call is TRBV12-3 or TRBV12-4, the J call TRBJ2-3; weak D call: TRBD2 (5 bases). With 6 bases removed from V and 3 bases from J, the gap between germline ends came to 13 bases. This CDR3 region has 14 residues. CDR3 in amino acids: CASSRPGETDTQYF. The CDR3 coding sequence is TGTGCCAGCAGCCGCCCCGGGGAAACAGATACGCAGTATTTT.

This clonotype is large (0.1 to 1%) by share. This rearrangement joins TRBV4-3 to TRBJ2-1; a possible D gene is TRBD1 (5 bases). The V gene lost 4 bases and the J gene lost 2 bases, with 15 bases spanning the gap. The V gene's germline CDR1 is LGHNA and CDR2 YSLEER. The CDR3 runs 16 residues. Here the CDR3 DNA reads TGCGCCAGCAGCCTCGAAGGGGATGGACCCTACAATGAGCAGTTCTTC. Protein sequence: CASSLEGDGPYNEQFF.

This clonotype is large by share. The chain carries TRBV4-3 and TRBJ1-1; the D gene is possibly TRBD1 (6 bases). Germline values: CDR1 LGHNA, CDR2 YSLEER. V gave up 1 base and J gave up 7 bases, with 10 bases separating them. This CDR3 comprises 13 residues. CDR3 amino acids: CASSQVQDSEAFF. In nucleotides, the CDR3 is TGCGCCAGCAGCCAAGTACAGGACAGTGAAGCTTTCTTT.

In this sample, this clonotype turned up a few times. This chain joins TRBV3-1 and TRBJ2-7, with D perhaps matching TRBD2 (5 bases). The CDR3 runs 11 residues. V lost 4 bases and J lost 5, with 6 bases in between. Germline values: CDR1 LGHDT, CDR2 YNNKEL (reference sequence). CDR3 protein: CASSPADEQYV. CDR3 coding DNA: TGTGCCAGCAGCCCAGCGGACGAGCAGTACGTC.